This TCR beta chain is from a study of identical twins (dated by TCRdb to 2016 to 2017). For the wider study: To test whether fetal clonotypes persist, the study used deep sequencing on TCR alpha and beta repertoires from monozygotic twins, unrelated adults of various ages, and cord blood. To rule out contamination, replicate twin experiments were performed at different times with different library preparation protocols.

The method behind the library was 5' RACE. Sequenced on an Illumina HiSeq 2000. Template switching introduced a universal primer binding site; the final cDNA contained a unique molecular identifier, enabling accurate counting of TCR cDNA molecules. Specific primers in the conserved constant-segment region were used to synthesize first-strand cDNA for TCR alpha and beta chains. To control for contamination, each cDNA library was double barcoded with a SMART-Mk sample barcode plus Illumina barcodes. TruSeq adapter sequences along with Illumina sample barcodes were introduced in two successive PCR steps. Sequencing of the TCR alpha and beta cDNA libraries was done on the Illumina HiSeq platform using custom primers. In the paper's pipeline: MiGEC was used to process raw reads and extract unique molecular identifiers, and MiXCR was used to find CDR3 positions. Recombination models were inferred per individual with the repgenHMM and IGoR tools using an EM algorithm. Shared clonotype analysis was performed with the tcR package in R, normalizing sharing by the product of cloneset sizes. To study raw recombination without the effects of thymic and clonal selection, out-of-frame nonproductive sequences were analyzed. The public reads were quality trimmed at Q25 with fastp and then assembled into clones with MiXCR by TCRdb, keeping productive beta chains. Rows with one shared CDR3 protein collapse into an entry with the most common genes and DNA. Clone size and V and J calls follow TCRdb, not the original study. This sample has about 520,000 distinct CDR3 sequences in its table, and approximately 22% of those were observed once. The top ten constitute roughly 0.9% of the sample.

General conclusions and limits of the study: Fewer insertions were carried by abundant cord blood beta clonotypes; a weaker similar trend was observed in young adult naive repertoires, while no such trend was observed in memory repertoires. Because the same donors could not be followed over many years, the conclusions relied on cross-sectional statistical analysis. Invariant T cells such as MAIT and iNKT could partly confound zero-insertion analyses, though diverse VJ usage argued against this for most clonotypes. Excess twin sharing in beta out-of-frame sequences was weaker because fewer shared sequences lowered the signal-to-noise ratio. Out-of-frame TCR alpha sharing in monozygotic twins was systematically underestimated by recombination models, whereas sharing between unrelated individuals was in agreement with the recombination models. Compared with coincidental sharing between unrelated individuals, out-of-frame TCR alpha sequences shared between twins had an excess of sequences with low generation probability.

In regard to this clonotype: Its recognized antigen is unknown. No much larger clone is present one base from it, and per-base qualities are unavailable.

Every donor was a healthy Caucasian. The twin cohort consisted of three pairs of female monozygotic twins, all aged roughly 18 to 30 years. Positive isolation kits from Invitrogen were used to isolate the CD4+ and CD8+ T cell populations. V is pruned by 10 bases and J by 7 bases, leaving 5 bases of the junction without a gene match. The CDR3 runs 11 amino acids, cysteine and phenylalanine included. CDR3 DNA only is kept here, 33 bases in frame from base 1. The sample was also reused in another study, on T cells expressing NK-cell markers. Per that second paper: In sorted CD3+CD56+NKG2C+, CD3+CD56+NKG2C- and CD3+CD56-NKG2C+ T-cell subsets from about eight donors, TCR beta-chain repertoires were profiled. Seven of the eight sequenced donors were HCMV-seropositive and one was HCMV-seronegative. To restrict sorting to alphabetaTCR-expressing T cells, an anti-gammadeltaTCR antibody was added in several experiments. In several donors, the dominant CD3+CD56+NKG2C+ clonotypes ranked among the top 10 CD8+ clonotypes, making up about 1.0-7.5% of CD8+ T cells. Those dominant clonotypes were again the most abundant among CD3+CD56-NKG2C+ cells in several donors, at about 25-60.1%. Whether the expanded NKG2C-expressing T cell clones were specific for HCMV antigens remained unclear. Randomly selected healthy volunteers, three men and five women, were used as the eight sequenced donors. HCMV serostatus was determined by detecting HCMV-specific IgG in serum with a commercial ELISA kit. MIGEC handled demultiplexing of the reads and grouping by UMI, while MiTCR was used to assemble and quantify clonotypes. To exclude erroneous sequences, only TCR cDNA sequences supported by at least two reads were retained. The tcR package was used for downstream repertoire analysis, and clonotypes were matched across fractions by CDR3 nucleotide sequence plus V segment. VDJmatch was used to annotate antigen specificity against VDJdb, with one amino acid substitution in CDR3 permitted.

Specimen: CD4+ T cells sorted from blood. This TCR was sampled from a woman aged 18-30 years in good health. This sequence uses TRBV12-3 or TRBV12-4 and TRBJ2-5; 8 bases in between match TRBD2. CDR3 sequence: CATGSGGTQYF. Here is the DNA: TGTGCCACGGGGAGCGGGGGGACCCAGTACTTC.